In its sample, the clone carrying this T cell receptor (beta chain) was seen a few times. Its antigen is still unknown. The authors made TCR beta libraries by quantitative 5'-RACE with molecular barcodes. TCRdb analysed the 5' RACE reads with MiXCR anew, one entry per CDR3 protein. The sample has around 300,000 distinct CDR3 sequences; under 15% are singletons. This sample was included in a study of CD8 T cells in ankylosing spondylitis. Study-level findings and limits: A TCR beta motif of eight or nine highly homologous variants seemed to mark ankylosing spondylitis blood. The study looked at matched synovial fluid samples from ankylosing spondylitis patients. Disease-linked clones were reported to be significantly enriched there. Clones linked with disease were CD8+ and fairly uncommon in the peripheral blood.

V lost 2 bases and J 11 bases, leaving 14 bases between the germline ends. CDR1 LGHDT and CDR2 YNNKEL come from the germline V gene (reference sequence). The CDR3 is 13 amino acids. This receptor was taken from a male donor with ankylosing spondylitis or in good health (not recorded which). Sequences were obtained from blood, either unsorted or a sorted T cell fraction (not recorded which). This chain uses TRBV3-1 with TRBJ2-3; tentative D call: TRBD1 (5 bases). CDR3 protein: CASSQSVAQGQYF. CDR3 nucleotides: TGTGCCAGCAGCCAATCGGTTGCCCAGGGGCAGTATTTT.